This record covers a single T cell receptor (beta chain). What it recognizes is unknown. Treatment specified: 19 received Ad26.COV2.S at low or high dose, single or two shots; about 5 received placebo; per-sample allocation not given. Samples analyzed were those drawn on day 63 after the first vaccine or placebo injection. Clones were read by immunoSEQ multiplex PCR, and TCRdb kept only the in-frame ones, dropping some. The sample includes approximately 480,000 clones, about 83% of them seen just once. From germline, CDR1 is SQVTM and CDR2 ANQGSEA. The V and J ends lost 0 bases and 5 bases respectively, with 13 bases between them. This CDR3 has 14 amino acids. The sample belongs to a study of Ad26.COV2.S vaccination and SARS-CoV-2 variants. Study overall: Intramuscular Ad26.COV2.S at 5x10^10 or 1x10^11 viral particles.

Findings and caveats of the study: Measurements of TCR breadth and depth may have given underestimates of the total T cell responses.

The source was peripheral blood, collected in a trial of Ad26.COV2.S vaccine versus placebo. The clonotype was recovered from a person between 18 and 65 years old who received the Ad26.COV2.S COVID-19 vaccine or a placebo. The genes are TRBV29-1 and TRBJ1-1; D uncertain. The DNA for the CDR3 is TGCAGCGTTGAAGATGCCAGCGCGTGGACTGAAGCTTTCTTT. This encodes CSVEDASAWTEAFF.